This T cell receptor (beta chain) was recorded in a study of cytomegalovirus exposure and HLA in healthy donors. This clone has only a few counts. Its antigen is as yet unknown. It was with 60 Vbeta and 13 Jbeta primers that the PCR ran. Data came from immunoSEQ multiplex PCR; TCRdb stores just in-frame clones and leaves some out. The sample has 150,000 to 200,000 clones, roughly four fifths seen once; the top ten hold 1.9%. Whole-study results and caveats: When presence/absence was analysed, sequencing depth was taken to be roughly uniform across donors. An analysis that came later showed most CMV-associated TCR beta chains appearing HLA-restricted.

Trimming removed 2 bases from V and 3 bases from J, with 10 bases in between. The CDR3 loop spans 15 amino acids. Per germline, CDR1 MDHEN and CDR2 SYDVKM. Specimen: PBMCs. This TCR came from a man aged 30 to 45 in good health and CMV-seronegative. The chain uses TRBV28 and TRBJ1-4; D remains ambiguous. DNA of the CDR3: TGTGCCAGCAGTTTAAGGCCCCGGGCTAATGAAAAACTGTTTTTT. As protein: CASSLRPRANEKLFF.